This is a list of T cell receptor beta chains from one sample in a study of CD8 T cells in Susac syndrome. TCRdb ran MiXCR on the immunoSEQ multiplex PCR reads and lists one entry per CDR3 protein. Of 200,000 to 250,000 distinct CDR3 sequences listed, 80% to 95% are singletons. Sequenced input: CD4+ T cells from PBMCs. These receptors originate from a human donor with multiple sclerosis. Each CDR3 is given with its conserved first and last residue. D genes are given only for firm matches. For some rows the clone size is stated as once, few or many, or as a class when expanded; others skip it.

d_gene: NA
j_gene: TRBJ1-6
v_gene: TRBV7-9
abundance: NA
CDR3aa: CASSPSGDKVSPLHF
CDR3nt: TGTGCCAGCAGCCCCTCAGGGGACAAAGTCTCACCCCTCCACTTT

d_gene: NA
j_gene: TRBJ2-5
v_gene: TRBV15
abundance: NA
CDR3aa: CATSRDRALGETQYF
CDR3nt: TGTGCCACCAGCAGAGATCGGGCACTAGGGGAGACCCAGTACTTC

d_gene: NA
j_gene: TRBJ1-1
v_gene: TRBV30
abundance: NA
CDR3aa: CAWSGPRVTEAFF
CDR3nt: TGTGCCTGGAGTGGTCCTCGAGTCACTGAAGCTTTCTTT

d_gene: TRBD2
j_gene: TRBJ2-3
v_gene: TRBV7-3
abundance: NA
CDR3aa: CASSPSGGAVFTDTQYF
CDR3nt: TGTGCCAGCAGCCCTAGCGGGGGGGCCGTGTTCACAGATACGCAGTATTTT

d_gene: NA
j_gene: TRBJ1-3
v_gene: TRBV29-1
abundance: NA
CDR3aa: CSVDGNSGGNTIYF
CDR3nt: TGCAGCGTCGACGGGAACTCAGGAGGAAACACCATATATTTT

d_gene: NA
j_gene: TRBJ2-2
v_gene: TRBV5-4
abundance: NA
CDR3aa: CASSLFGPNTGELFF
CDR3nt: TGTGCCAGCAGCTTGTTTGGGCCAAACACCGGGGAGCTGTTTTTT

d_gene: TRBD2
j_gene: TRBJ2-5
v_gene: TRBV3-1
abundance: NA
CDR3aa: CASSQLTTSGGEETQYF
CDR3nt: TGTGCCAGCAGCCAGCTGACGACTAGCGGGGGAGAAGAGACCCAGTACTTC

d_gene: NA
j_gene: TRBJ1-5
v_gene: TRBV20-1
abundance: NA
CDR3aa: CSAGSGNQPQHF
CDR3nt: TGCAGTGCTGGGAGTGGCAATCAGCCCCAGCATTTT

d_gene: TRBD1
j_gene: TRBJ1-6
v_gene: TRBV6-5
abundance: NA
CDR3aa: CASRRPGQDSPLHF
CDR3nt: TGTGCCAGCAGGAGACCGGGACAGGACTCACCCCTCCACTTT

d_gene: TRBD1
j_gene: TRBJ2-2
v_gene: TRBV30
abundance: NA
CDR3aa: CARGDRRNTGELFF
CDR3nt: TGTGCCAGAGGGGACAGGAGAAACACCGGGGAGCTGTTTTTT

d_gene: NA
j_gene: TRBJ1-5
v_gene: TRBV6-1
abundance: NA
CDR3aa: CASSRTAQLSNQPQHF
CDR3nt: TGTGCCAGCAGCCGGACCGCTCAGTTAAGTAATCAGCCCCAGCATTTT

d_gene: NA
j_gene: TRBJ1-3
v_gene: TRBV29-1
abundance: once
CDR3aa: CSIDRNSGNTIYF
CDR3nt: TGCAGTATTGACCGCAACTCTGGAAACACCATATATTTT

d_gene: TRBD1
j_gene: TRBJ2-2
v_gene: TRBV5-1
abundance: NA
CDR3aa: CASSFPNTTGGASNTGELFF
CDR3nt: TGCGCCAGCAGCTTCCCAAACACCACAGGGGGCGCATCGAACACCGGGGAGCTGTTTTTT

d_gene: NA
j_gene: TRBJ2-2
v_gene: TRBV7-2
abundance: NA
CDR3aa: CASSSPPGELFF
CDR3nt: TGTGCCAGCAGCTCCCCCCCCGGGGAGCTGTTTTTT

d_gene: NA
j_gene: TRBJ2-5
v_gene: TRBV6-1
abundance: NA
CDR3aa: CASSEGSGLVETQYF
CDR3nt: TGTGCCAGCAGTGAAGGATCTGGGTTGGTCGAGACCCAGTACTTC

d_gene: TRBD1
j_gene: TRBJ2-4
v_gene: TRBV6-2/TRBV6-3
abundance: NA
CDR3aa: CASSPSDRRDIQYF
CDR3nt: TGTGCCAGCAGTCCGTCGGACAGGCGCGACATTCAGTACTTC

d_gene: NA
j_gene: TRBJ1-2
v_gene: TRBV12-5
abundance: NA
CDR3aa: CASGLVPVRVGLPIGNYGYTF
CDR3nt: TGTGCTAGTGGTTTGGTACCCGTCCGTGTAGGACTCCCCATTGGGAATTATGGCTACACCTTC

d_gene: TRBD1
j_gene: TRBJ1-6
v_gene: TRBV29-1
abundance: NA
CDR3aa: CSVQTGGNSPLHF
CDR3nt: TGCAGCGTCCAGACAGGGGGTAATTCACCCCTCCACTTT

d_gene: NA
j_gene: TRBJ1-1
v_gene: TRBV28
abundance: NA
CDR3aa: CASTGWGAVTTEAFF
CDR3nt: TGTGCCAGCACCGGGTGGGGGGCGGTCACGACTGAAGCTTTCTTT

d_gene: NA
j_gene: TRBJ2-1
v_gene: TRBV18
abundance: NA
CDR3aa: CASSPGRYNEQFF
CDR3nt: TGTGCCAGCTCACCAGGTCGCTACAATGAGCAGTTCTTC

d_gene: TRBD1
j_gene: TRBJ2-3
v_gene: TRBV12-5
abundance: NA
CDR3aa: CASRSPDRITDTQYF
CDR3nt: TGTGCTAGTCGTTCCCCGGACAGGATTACAGATACGCAGTATTTT

d_gene: NA
j_gene: TRBJ2-6
v_gene: TRBV5-1
abundance: NA
CDR3aa: CASSLEGRPSGANVLTF
CDR3nt: TGCGCCAGCAGCTTGGAGGGACGGCCCTCTGGGGCCAACGTCCTGACTTTC